The sequence of this T cell receptor beta chain was determined in a study of blood T cell repertoires in COVID-19. Study as a whole: Acute-phase and convalescent COVID-19 samples originated in the United States, Italy and Spain. The analysed material was cDNA or gDNA that came from T cells, B-cell-depleted T cells, or PBMCs.

This CDR3 contains 16 residues. Trimming removed 2 bases at V and 0 bases at J, with 14 bases between. Per germline, CDR1 SGHNT and CDR2 YENEEA. Authors' methods: Scientists estimated how many nucleated cells there were by amplifying reference gene primers. Sequenced by immunoSEQ multiplex PCR; TCRdb stores in-frame clones only, minus some. D and trimming were read from the DNA, whereas the V and J calls and clone size are those reported in that table. The sample lists around 160,000 clones, approximately 78% occurring once. This sequence was found in a human donor in a cohort sampled during active COVID-19. Sample: peripheral blood. This rearrangement joins TRBV11-3 to TRBJ2-7; D might be TRBD2 (6 bases). This CDR3 reads CASSLRSGVSSYEQYF. DNA of the CDR3: TGTGCCAGCAGCTTAAGGTCGGGGGTGAGCTCCTACGAGCAGTACTTC.